This TCR beta chain was sequenced during a study of regulatory T cells in long-lasting Graves disease. Study-level results: It was peripheral blood alone, not thyroid tissue, that was studied.

The CDR3 length is 16 residues. CDR1 is MDHEN and CDR2 is SYDVKM in the germline V gene. Trimming took 3 bases from V and 0 from J, leaving 14 bases between them. As concerns this clonotype: Its target is unknown.

Time point specified: persistent/refractory GD, antithyroid drugs over 5 years with positive TRAb. RNA extracted from PBMCs served as the sequencing template. Arm-PCR of CDR3 regions with iRepertoire HTBI primers generated TCR beta libraries. TCRdb processed the multiplex PCR reads anew with MiXCR; each CDR3 protein has one entry. The sample carries about 660,000 distinct CDR3 sequences, roughly 30% recorded once. This clonotype was obtained from a female donor with Graves disease. The V call is TRBV28, the J call TRBJ1-1; a possible D gene is TRBD1 (5 bases). The source was peripheral blood mononuclear cells (PBMCs), collected when the disease was refractory, from a patient treated with antithyroid drugs. CDR3 sequence reads: CASSFRDVPVNTEAFF. As DNA, the CDR3 is TGTGCCAGCAGTTTTAGGGACGTTCCTGTGAACACTGAAGCTTTCTTT. Drawing the rest from reference TRBV28 and TRBJ1-1, the complete variable domain is DVKVTQSSRYLVKRTGEKVFLECVQDMDHENMFWYRQDPGLGLRLIYFSYDVKMKEKGDIPEGYSVSREKKERFSLILESASTNQTSMYLCASSFRDVPVNTEAFFGQGTRLTVV.